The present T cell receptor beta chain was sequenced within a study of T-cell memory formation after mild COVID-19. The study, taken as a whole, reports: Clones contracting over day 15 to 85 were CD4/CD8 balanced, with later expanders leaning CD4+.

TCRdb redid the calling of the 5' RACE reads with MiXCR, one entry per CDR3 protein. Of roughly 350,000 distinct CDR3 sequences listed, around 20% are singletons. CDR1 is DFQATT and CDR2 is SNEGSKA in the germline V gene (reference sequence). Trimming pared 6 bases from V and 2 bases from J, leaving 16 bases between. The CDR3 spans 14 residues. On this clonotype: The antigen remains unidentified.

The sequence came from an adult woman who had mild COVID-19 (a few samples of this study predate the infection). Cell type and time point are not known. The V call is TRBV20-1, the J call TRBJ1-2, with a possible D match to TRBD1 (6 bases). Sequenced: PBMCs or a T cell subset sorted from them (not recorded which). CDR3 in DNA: TGCAGTGCCCCGCTCGTAGGGGGGAACTATGGCTACACCTTC. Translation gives CSAPLVGGNYGYTF.